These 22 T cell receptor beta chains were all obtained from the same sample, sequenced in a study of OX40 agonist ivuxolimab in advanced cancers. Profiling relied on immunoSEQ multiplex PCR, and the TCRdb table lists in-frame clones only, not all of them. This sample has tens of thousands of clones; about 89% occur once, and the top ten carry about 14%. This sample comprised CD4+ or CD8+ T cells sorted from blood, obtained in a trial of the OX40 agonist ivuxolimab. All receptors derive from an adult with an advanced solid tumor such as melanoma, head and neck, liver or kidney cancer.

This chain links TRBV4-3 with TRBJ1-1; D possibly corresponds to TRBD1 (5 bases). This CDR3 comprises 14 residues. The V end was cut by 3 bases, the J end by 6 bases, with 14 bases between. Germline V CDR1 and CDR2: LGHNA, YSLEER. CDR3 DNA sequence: TGCGCCAGCAGCCATTCCAGGGTCTCCGCTGAAGCTTTCTTT. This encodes CASSHSRVSAEAFF.

CDR3 bases: TGCGCCAGCAGCCGAATAGCGGGAGAAGGAGATACGCAGTATTTT. It specifies CASSRIAGEGDTQYF. This chain links TRBV4-1 with TRBJ2-3; TRBD2 matches at 9 bases. J was trimmed by 5 bases and V by 4 bases; bases with no gene match: 7. In germline, CDR1 is MGHRA, CDR2 YSYEKL. The CDR3 is 15 amino acids.

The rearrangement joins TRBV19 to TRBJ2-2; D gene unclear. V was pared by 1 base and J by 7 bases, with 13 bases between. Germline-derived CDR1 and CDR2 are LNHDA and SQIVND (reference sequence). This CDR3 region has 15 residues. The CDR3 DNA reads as TGTGCCAGTAGTATAGGTCCAGCCCACCTCGGGGAGCTGTTTTTT. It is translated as CASSIGPAHLGELFF.

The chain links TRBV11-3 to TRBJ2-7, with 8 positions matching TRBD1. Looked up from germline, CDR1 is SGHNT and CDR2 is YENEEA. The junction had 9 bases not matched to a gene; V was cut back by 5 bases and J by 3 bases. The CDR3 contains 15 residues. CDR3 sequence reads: CASSNPGQGDYEQYF. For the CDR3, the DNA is TGTGCCAGCAGCAACCCTGGACAGGGAGACTACGAGCAGTACTTC.

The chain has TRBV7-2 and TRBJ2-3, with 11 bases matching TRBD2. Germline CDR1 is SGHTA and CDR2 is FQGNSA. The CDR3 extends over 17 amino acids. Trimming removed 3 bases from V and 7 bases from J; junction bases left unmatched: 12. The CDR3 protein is CASSFKVAGGPSNTQYF. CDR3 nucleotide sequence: TGTGCCAGCAGCTTTAAGGTAGCGGGAGGGCCCTCAAATACGCAGTATTTT. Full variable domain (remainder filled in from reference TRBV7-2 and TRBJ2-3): GAGVSQSPSNKVTEKGKDVELRCDPISGHTALYWYRQSLGQGLEFLIYFQGNSAPDKSGLPSDRFSAERTGGSVSTLTIQRTQQEDSAVYLCASSFKVAGGPSNTQYFGPGTRLTVL.

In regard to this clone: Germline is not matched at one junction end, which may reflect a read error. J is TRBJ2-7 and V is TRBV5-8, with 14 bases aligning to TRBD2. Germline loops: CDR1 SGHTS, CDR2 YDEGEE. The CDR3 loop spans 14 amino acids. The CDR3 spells CASRPVQTGTSGSF. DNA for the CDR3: TGTGCCAGCAGACCAGTACAAACCGGGACTAGCGGGAGTTTC.

The CDR3 nucleotides are TGTGCCAGCAGCCCAGCGGGAGGAGATACGCAGTATTTT. Its translation is CASSPAGGDTQYF. The rearrangement uses TRBV9 and TRBJ2-3; TRBD2 matches at 9 bases. The CDR3 runs 13 residues. With 4 bases clipped from V and 5 bases from J, the junction kept 2 bases outside the gene matches. Germline CDR1 SGDLS, CDR2 YYNGEE.

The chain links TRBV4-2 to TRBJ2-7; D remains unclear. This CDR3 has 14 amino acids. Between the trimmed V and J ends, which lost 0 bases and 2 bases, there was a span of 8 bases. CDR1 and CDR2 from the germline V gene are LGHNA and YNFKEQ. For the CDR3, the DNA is TGTGCCAGCAGCCAAGAGGTGAGCGCCTACGAGCAGTACTTC. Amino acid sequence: CASSQEVSAYEQYF.

This CDR3 reads CASSLTSSAPSTDTQYF. In DNA form, the CDR3 reads TGTGCCAGCAGCTTAACGTCCAGCGCACCTAGCACAGATACGCAGTATTTT. This rearrangement joins TRBV7-3 to TRBJ2-3; no definite D call. CDR1 and CDR2 (germline): SGHTA, FQGTGA. The V end was cut by 0 bases, the J end by 0 bases, with 13 bases between. CDR3 length equals 17 residues.

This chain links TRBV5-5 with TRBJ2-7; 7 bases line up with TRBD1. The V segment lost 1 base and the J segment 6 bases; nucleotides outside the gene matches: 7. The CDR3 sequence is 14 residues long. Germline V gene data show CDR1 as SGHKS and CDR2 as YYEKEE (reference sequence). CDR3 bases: TGTGCCAGCAGCTTGTACAGGGGAATGGCCGAGCAGTACTTC. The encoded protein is CASSLYRGMAEQYF.

The CDR3 is CASSEGQSYEQYF. In DNA, the CDR3 is TGCGCCAGCAGTGAAGGACAGTCCTACGAGCAGTACTTC. J is TRBJ2-5 and V is TRBV10-1, with a tentative D call TRBD1 (6 bases). The end of the DNA aligns better with TRBJ2-7, so the J call may be wrong. The CDR3 spans 13 residues. Germline V gene data show CDR1 as WNHNN and CDR2 as SYGVQD (reference sequence).

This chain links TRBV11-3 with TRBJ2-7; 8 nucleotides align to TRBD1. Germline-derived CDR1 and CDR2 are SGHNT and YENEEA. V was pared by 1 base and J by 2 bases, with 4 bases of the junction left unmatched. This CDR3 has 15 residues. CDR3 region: CASSLGTGLTYEQYF. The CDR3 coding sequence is TGTGCCAGCAGCTTAGGGACAGGGTTAACCTACGAGCAGTACTTC.

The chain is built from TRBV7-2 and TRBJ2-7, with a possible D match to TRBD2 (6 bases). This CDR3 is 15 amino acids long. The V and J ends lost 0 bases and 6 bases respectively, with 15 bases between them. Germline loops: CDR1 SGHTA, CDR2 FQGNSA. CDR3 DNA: TGTGCCAGCAGCTTAGCGGGAGGAGGGGCTGCCGAGCAGTACTTC. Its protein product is CASSLAGGGAAEQYF.

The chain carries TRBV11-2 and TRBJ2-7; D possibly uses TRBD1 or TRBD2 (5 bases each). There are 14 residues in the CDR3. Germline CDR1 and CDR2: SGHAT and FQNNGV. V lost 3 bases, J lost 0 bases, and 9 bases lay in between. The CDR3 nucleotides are TGTGCCAGCAGCTTTCCCGGGACCTCCTACGAGCAGTACTTC. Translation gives CASSFPGTSYEQYF.

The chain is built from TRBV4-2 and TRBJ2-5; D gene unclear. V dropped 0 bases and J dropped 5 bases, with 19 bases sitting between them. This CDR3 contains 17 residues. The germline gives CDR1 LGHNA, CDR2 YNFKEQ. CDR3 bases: TGTGCCAGCAGCCAAGAGGTGGGTCCCACCACTCAGGAGACCCAGTACTTC. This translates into CASSQEVGPTTQETQYF.

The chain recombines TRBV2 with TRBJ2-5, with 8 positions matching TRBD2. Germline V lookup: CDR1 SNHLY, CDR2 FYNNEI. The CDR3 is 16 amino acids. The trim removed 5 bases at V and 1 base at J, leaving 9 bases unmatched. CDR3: CASSPGGWALQETQYF. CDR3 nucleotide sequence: TGTGCCAGCAGTCCGGGGGGGTGGGCGCTCCAAGAGACCCAGTACTTC.

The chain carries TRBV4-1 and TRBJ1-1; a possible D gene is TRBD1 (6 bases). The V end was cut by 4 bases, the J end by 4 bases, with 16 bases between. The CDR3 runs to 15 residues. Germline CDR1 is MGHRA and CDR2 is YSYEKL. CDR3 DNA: TGCGCCAGCAGCCCCACAACAGGGACTCTCACTGAAGCTTTCTTT. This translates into CASSPTTGTLTEAFF.

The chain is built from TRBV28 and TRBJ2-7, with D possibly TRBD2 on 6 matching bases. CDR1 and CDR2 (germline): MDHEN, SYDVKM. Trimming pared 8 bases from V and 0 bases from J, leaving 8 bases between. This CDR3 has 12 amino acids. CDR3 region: CASCSGSYEQYF. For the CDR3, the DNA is TGTGCCAGCTGTAGCGGCTCCTACGAGCAGTACTTC. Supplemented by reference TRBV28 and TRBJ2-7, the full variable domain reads DVKVTQSSRYLVKRTGEKVFLECVQDMDHENMFWYRQDPGLGLRLIYFSYDVKMKEKGDIPEGYSVSREKKERFSLILESASTNQTSMYLCASCSGSYEQYFGPGTRLTVT.

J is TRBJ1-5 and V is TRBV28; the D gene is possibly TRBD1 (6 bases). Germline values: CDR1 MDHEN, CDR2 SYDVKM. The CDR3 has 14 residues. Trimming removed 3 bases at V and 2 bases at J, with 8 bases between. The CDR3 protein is CASSFAGGNQPQHF. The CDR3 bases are TGTGCCAGCAGTTTTGCAGGGGGCAATCAGCCCCAGCATTTT.

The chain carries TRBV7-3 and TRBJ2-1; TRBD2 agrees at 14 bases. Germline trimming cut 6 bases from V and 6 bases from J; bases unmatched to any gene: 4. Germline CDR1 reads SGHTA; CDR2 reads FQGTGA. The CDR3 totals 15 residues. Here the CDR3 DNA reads TGTGCCAGCAGTCGGGGGACTAGCGGGAGCAATGAGCAGTTCTTC. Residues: CASSRGTSGSNEQFF.

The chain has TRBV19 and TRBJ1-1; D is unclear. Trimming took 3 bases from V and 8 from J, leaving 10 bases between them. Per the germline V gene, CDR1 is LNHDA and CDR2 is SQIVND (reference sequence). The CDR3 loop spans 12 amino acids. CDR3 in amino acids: CASSIRGREAFF. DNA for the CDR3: TGTGCCAGTAGTATCCGCGGCAGAGAAGCTTTCTTT.

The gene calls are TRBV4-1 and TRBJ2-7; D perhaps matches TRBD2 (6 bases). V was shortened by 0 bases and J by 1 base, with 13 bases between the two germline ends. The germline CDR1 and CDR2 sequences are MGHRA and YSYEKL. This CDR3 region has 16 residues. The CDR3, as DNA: TGCGCCAGCAGCCAAGAAGGCGGGATACCATCCTACGAGCAGTACTTC. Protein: CASSQEGGIPSYEQYF.